This T cell receptor (beta chain) was obtained from a study of blood T cell repertoires in COVID-19 (dated by TCRdb to 2020 to 2021). About the full investigation: Samples covering the acute and convalescent phases of COVID-19 were provided by collaborators in the United States, Italy and Spain. The prospective study material was composed of cDNA or gDNA derived from T cells, B-cell-depleted T cells, or PBMCs. Subjects who had been exposed to COVID-19, were actively infected with it, or had recovered from it provided the deeply sampled blood TCRbeta repertoires that made up the dataset. The repertoires were made available in a free public database intended to serve as a resource for research on the immune response to SARS-CoV-2. Samples came from the ongoing ImmuneRACE study (first 160 participants) plus 1,254 subjects from 6 global collaborators. Nearly every sample came with metadata listing a de-identified subject ID, COVID-19 status, age in years and sex. Where available, HLA class I and class II types were taken from metadata supplied by the sample provider and were not determined by assay-based typing.

In the germline V gene, CDR1 corresponds to MNHEY and CDR2 to SVGEGT. The junction shows trimming of 2 bases on V and 0 bases on J, plus 5 bases between the germline ends. The CDR3 covers 14 residues, taking in both the cysteine and the phenylalanine. Just the 42-base CDR3 DNA is kept, in frame starting at base 1. A word on this clone: Its antigen is currently not known. It has no much larger one-base neighbor in the sample; base qualities were not kept.

The paper's findings and limits, for the study overall: Clinical and demographic metadata were provided uncurated, with the amount varying by source and participant.

TCRbeta CDR3 regions were amplified from genomic DNA using the immunoSEQ Assay, a bias-controlled multiplex PCR. In the paper's pipeline: Nucleated cell counts per sample were estimated from amplification of reference gene primers within the assay. To quantify the absolute abundance of each unique TCRbeta CDR3 rearrangement, sequence reads were collapsed and filtered. For each sample, productive Simpson clonality was calculated by taking the square root of Simpson's diversity index across productive rearrangements. The table comes from immuneACCESS by way of TCRdb, which keeps in-frame sequences with V and J called. Part of the clones is missing from these tables; in studies checked, under half for an unresolved V gene and the rest for unknown reasons. V and J calls and clone size are as listed in that table; D and trimming were resolved from the DNA. For this sample the table gives about 250,000 clones, of which about 82% were detected only once. The ten largest clones add up to roughly 6.2% of the sample.

One collaborating source in Seattle enrolled patients while the patients were actively infected and followed the patients over time throughout the course of disease. Each collaborating institution followed its own protocols to collect whole blood in K2EDTA tubes. For TCRbeta analysis, collaborators shipped samples in one of three forms: frozen whole blood, isolated PBMCs, or DNA extracted from either of those sample types. This receptor was identified in a woman older than 75 with COVID-19, enrolled during active disease. Sequenced input: peripheral blood. The chain couples TRBV6-2 or TRBV6-3 to TRBJ1-5, with the D gene call left open. The CDR3 sequence is CASSYEGSNQPQHF. The nucleotide sequence is given as TGTGCCAGCAGTTACGAGGGTAGCAATCAGCCCCAGCATTTT.